This TCR beta chain was identified in a study of cytotoxic CD8 clonotypes in ibrutinib-treated CLL. Across the study: Response samples came after a median approximately twelve months of treatment, range 6 to 36.

TCRdb's table, derived via immunoSEQ multiplex PCR, lists solely in-frame clones and lacks some. The data contain around 310,000 clones, just under 80% of them singletons. As to this clone: Its target is unknown.

General study points: Stable or contracted on treatment, public clonotypes were also uncommon. The study found baseline clonality above age-matched healthy donors, tracking circulating CD8+ T-cell counts.

The length of the CDR3 is 17 residues. Looked up from germline, CDR1 is KGHSH and CDR2 is LQKENI. The ends lost 3 bases at V and 2 bases at J; junction bases unmatched: 7. The sample was PBMCs, taken before ibrutinib treatment. The V gene is TRBV18, the J gene TRBJ1-1, with 12 bases matching TRBD1. This TCR came from a human donor with chronic lymphocytic leukemia. CDR3 in amino acids: CASSPGTGGIGNTEAFF. CDR3 nucleotides: TGTGCCAGCTCACCGGGGACAGGGGGCATTGGAAACACTGAAGCTTTCTTT.